This is a list of T cell receptor beta chains from one sample in a study of blood T cell repertoires in COVID-19. The assay was immunoSEQ multiplex PCR, and TCRdb's table has in-frame clones only and misses some. The sample has approximately 180,000 clones; 81% are singletons. What was sequenced was peripheral blood. The receptors were gathered from a woman older than 75 with COVID-19, enrolled during active disease. Each CDR3 is given with its conserved first and last residue. D genes are given only for firm matches. For some rows the clone size is stated as once, few or many, or as a class when expanded; others skip it.

CASSPGTGGQPQHF | TGTGCCAGCAGCCCCGGGACAGGGGGCCAGCCCCAGCATTTT | once | TRBD1 | TRBV7-9 | 14 | TRBJ1-5
CASSVGERGVYEQYF | TGTGCCAGCAGCGTAGGGGAGCGGGGTGTCTACGAGCAGTACTTC | - | TRBD2 | TRBV9 | 15 | TRBJ2-7
CASSPQRNQPQHF | TGTGCCAGCAGTCCTCAGCGGAATCAGCCCCAGCATTTT | - | - | TRBV6-6 | 13 | TRBJ1-5
CATSRARDGYTF | TGTGCCACCAGCAGAGCGAGGGATGGCTACACCTTC | - | - | TRBV15 | 12 | TRBJ1-2
CASSTRTSALEW | TGTGCCAGCAGCACCAGGACTAGCGCCCTAGAGTGG | - | TRBD2 | TRBV11-3 | 12 | TRBJ2-7
CASKQDMAYQPQHF | TGTGCCAGCAAACAGGACATGGCCTATCAGCCCCAGCATTTT | - | - | TRBV2 | 14 | TRBJ1-5
CASSLAGAGPDRFYGYTF | TGTGCCAGCAGCTTAGCCGGCGCGGGTCCGGACAGGTTTTATGGCTACACCTTC | - | TRBD1 | TRBV7-9 | 18 | TRBJ1-2
CASSLWYREGTEAFF | TGCGCCAGCAGCTTGTGGTACAGGGAAGGAACTGAAGCTTTCTTT | - | - | TRBV5-1 | 15 | TRBJ1-1
CASSLGAYGYTF | TGTGCCAGCAGTTTAGGGGCTTATGGCTACACCTTC | - | - | TRBV12-3/TRBV12-4 | 12 | TRBJ1-2
CASSAGRGGGETQYF | TGTGCCAGCAGCGCCGGAAGGGGGGGAGGGGAGACCCAGTACTTC | - | - | TRBV7-2 | 15 | TRBJ2-5
CASSQGLAGRQFF | TGTGCCAGCAGTCAGGGACTAGCGGGGCGCCAGTTCTTC | - | TRBD2 | TRBV6-5 | 13 | TRBJ2-1
CASSPARGISPLHF | TGTGCCAGCTCACCAGCGAGGGGGATCTCACCCCTCCACTTT | few | - | TRBV18 | 14 | TRBJ1-6
CASSPPGQLGDGYTF | TGTGCCAGCAGCCCCCCGGGACAGCTAGGAGATGGCTACACCTTC | - | TRBD1 | TRBV4-2 | 15 | TRBJ1-2
CASSRRANYGYTF | TGTGCCAGCAGCCGCCGGGCTAACTATGGCTACACCTTC | - | - | TRBV28 | 13 | TRBJ1-2
CASSAYRGPNTEAFF | TGTGCCAGCAGCGCCTACAGGGGACCGAACACTGAAGCTTTCTTT | few | TRBD1 | TRBV11-3 | 15 | TRBJ1-1
CASTPRGGGNTIYF | TGTGCCAGTACCCCCAGGGGCGGTGGAAACACCATATATTTT | - | - | TRBV19 | 14 | TRBJ1-3
CASSFGLAADTQYF | TGTGCCAGCAGTTTCGGACTAGCGGCAGATACGCAGTATTTT | - | TRBD2 | TRBV6-5 | 14 | TRBJ2-3
CASSVSTGTGAPFYGYTF | TGCGCCAGCAGCGTAAGCACAGGGACAGGGGCACCCTTCTATGGCTACACCTTC | - | TRBD1 | TRBV5-1 | 18 | TRBJ1-2
CASSSLAGGPGTGELFF | TGCGCCAGCAGCTCCCTAGCGGGAGGGCCGGGCACCGGGGAGCTGTTTTTT | - | TRBD2 | TRBV5-1 | 17 | TRBJ2-2
CASSLVAGGPGELFF | TGTGCCAGCAGCTTAGTAGCGGGGGGTCCCGGGGAGCTGTTTTTT | - | TRBD2 | TRBV7-2 | 15 | TRBJ2-2
CASISLGTANNEQFF | TGTGCCAGTATATCTCTCGGGACAGCTAACAATGAGCAGTTCTTC | - | TRBD1 | TRBV19 | 15 | TRBJ2-1
CASSLGAGGSTDTQYF | TGTGCCAGCAGCTTGGGAGCGGGGGGGAGCACAGATACGCAGTATTTT | - | TRBD2 | TRBV5-5 | 16 | TRBJ2-3
CASSYSAGKFSPLHF | TGTGCCAGCAGTTACTCGGCAGGCAAATTTTCACCCCTCCACTTT | - | - | TRBV6-5 | 15 | TRBJ1-6
CASSLDRGNTEAFF | TGTGCCAGCAGCTTAGACAGGGGGAACACTGAAGCTTTCTTT | - | TRBD1 | TRBV11-1 | 14 | TRBJ1-1
CASSSGTGWGEKLFF | TGTGCCAGCAGCTCCGGGACAGGGTGGGGTGAAAAACTGTTTTTT | - | TRBD1 | TRBV5-6 | 15 | TRBJ1-4
CASSQETGRFGSPLHF | TGCGCCAGCAGCCAAGAAACGGGAAGGTTCGGTTCACCCCTCCACTTT | - | - | TRBV4-3 | 16 | TRBJ1-6
CASSPLAGGIGEQFF | TGCGCCAGCAGCCCACTAGCGGGGGGGATAGGTGAGCAGTTCTTC | - | TRBD2 | TRBV5-1 | 15 | TRBJ2-1
CASSLVVAPNTEAFF | TGTGCCAGCAGCTTAGTGGTGGCCCCGAACACTGAAGCTTTCTTT | - | - | TRBV7-9 | 15 | TRBJ1-1
CASSIRGLNTEAFF | TGTGCCAGCAGCATCAGGGGGCTGAACACTGAAGCTTTCTTT | - | TRBD1 | TRBV13 | 14 | TRBJ1-1
CASSKGTYNEQFF | TGTGCCAGTAGTAAGGGGACCTACAATGAGCAGTTCTTC | - | - | TRBV19 | 13 | TRBJ2-1
CASSSQGRRSGETQYF | TGTGCCAGCAGCTCTCAAGGCCGGCGGAGTGGAGAGACCCAGTACTTC | - | - | TRBV7-2 | 16 | TRBJ2-5
CASSLKGASYGYTF | TGTGCCAGCAGCTTAAAGGGGGCTAGCTATGGCTACACCTTC | - | TRBD1 | TRBV7-9 | 14 | TRBJ1-2
CASKTFSGGHGYTF | TGTGCCAGCAAGACATTCTCTGGGGGCCATGGCTACACCTTC | - | - | TRBV2 | 14 | TRBJ1-2
CASSDGGQSYEQYF | TGTGCCAGCAGCGATGGGGGACAATCCTACGAGCAGTACTTC | - | - | TRBV9 | 14 | TRBJ2-7
CASSFYRGVSYEQYF | TGCGCCAGCAGCTTCTACAGGGGGGTCTCCTACGAGCAGTACTTC | - | TRBD1 | TRBV5-1 | 15 | TRBJ2-7
CASSPDGGTTLAFF | TGTGCCAGCTCTCCTGACGGAGGGACTACGCTGGCTTTCTTT | - | - | TRBV18 | 14 | TRBJ1-1